Below are 30 T cell receptor beta chains sequenced from a single sample in a study of shared clonotypes between healthy human individuals. Produced via immunoSEQ multiplex PCR; TCRdb's table is partial and in-frame only. The repertoire consists of more than 2,000,000 clones, with roughly 92% occurring once and the leading ten covering roughly 0.15%. Sequenced sample: naive CD4+ T cells sorted from blood. Indicated subset: CD45RA+ positively selected. These TCRs come from a man aged 18-30 years in good health.

This chain uses TRBV7-8 with TRBJ2-5, with TRBD2 matching over 7 bases. Trimming at V came to 1 base and at J to 2 bases, leaving 4 bases not matched to a gene. This CDR3 has 15 residues. Germline V gene data show CDR1 as SGHVS and CDR2 as FQNEAQ. The CDR3 nucleotides read TGTGCCAGCAGCTTAGGGGGGAGGGCACAAGAGACCCAGTACTTC. Residues: CASSLGGRAQETQYF.

The rearrangement links TRBV2 to TRBJ1-3; D remains ambiguous. Germline V gene lookup returns CDR1 SNHLY and CDR2 FYNNEI. The CDR3 runs to 13 residues. The V and J ends lost 4 bases and 4 bases respectively, with 8 bases between them. DNA for the CDR3: TGTGCCAGCAGTGTAAACGCGGGAAACACCATATATTTT. Translating it yields CASSVNAGNTIYF. Supplemented by reference TRBV2 and TRBJ1-3, the full variable domain reads EPEVTQTPSHQVTQMGQEVILRCVPISNHLYFYWYRQILGQKVEFLVSFYNNEISEKSEIFDDQFSVERPDGSNFTLKIRSTKLEDSAMYFCASSVNAGNTIYFGEGSWLTVV.

J is TRBJ2-3 and V is TRBV7-3; D may be TRBD2 (6 bases). Germline-derived CDR1 and CDR2 are SGHTA and FQGTGA. The CDR3 loop spans 13 amino acids. Trimming pared 9 bases from V and 2 bases from J, leaving 12 bases between. As DNA, the CDR3 is TGTGCCAGTGCCGGGAGAACCACAGATACGCAGTATTTT. It is translated as CASAGRTTDTQYF.

The genes are TRBV27 and TRBJ1-5; no firm D call. Trimming stripped 6 bases from V and 4 bases from J, with 13 bases between. The germline V gene has CDR1 MNHEY and CDR2 SMNVEV (reference sequence). This CDR3 is built from 14 residues. This CDR3 is CASRAGVPNQPQHF. The CDR3 nucleotides are TGTGCCAGCAGAGCCGGCGTGCCGAATCAGCCCCAGCATTTT.

In the case of this clone: Different DNA sequences within this sample yield the same CDR3. This chain links TRBV18 with TRBJ2-5; D uncertain. This CDR3 has 14 amino acids. The germline CDR1 and CDR2 sequences are KGHSH and LQKENI. V was pared by 2 bases and J by 0 bases, with 7 bases between. Here the CDR3 DNA reads TGTGCCAGCTCACCAGGGCAGAACCAAGAGACCCAGTACTTC. This gives the protein CASSPGQNQETQYF.

The V call is TRBV30, the J call TRBJ1-6; TRBD1 is a possible D gene (6 bases). The ends were cut back, 4 bases at V and 4 bases at J, with 11 bases in the middle. Germline CDR1 is GTSNPN and CDR2 is SVGIG (reference sequence). The CDR3 has 14 amino acids. CDR3 in amino acids: CAWKGGLYNSPLHF. Written as DNA, the CDR3 is TGTGCCTGGAAGGGGGGACTGTATAATTCACCCCTCCACTTT.

V usage is TRBV4-2 and J usage is TRBJ2-2; 10 positions agree with TRBD2. V lost 0 bases to trimming and J lost 2 bases; unmatched junction nucleotides: 6. Germline-derived CDR1 and CDR2 are LGHNA and YNFKEQ. The CDR3 covers 18 residues. In DNA form, the CDR3 reads TGTGCCAGCAGCCAAGAGTTACTAGCGGGGATCAACACCGGGGAGCTGTTTTTT. Translated, it gives CASSQELLAGINTGELFF.

The chain carries TRBV30 and TRBJ1-6; no firm D call. The CDR3 is 15 residues long. The V end was cut by 2 bases, the J end by 5 bases, with 13 bases between. CDR1 is GTSNPN, CDR2 SVGIG, per germline (reference sequence). The CDR3 loop is CAWSPSVPNNSPLHF. The CDR3 DNA follows: TGTGCCTGGAGTCCCTCGGTACCAAATAATTCACCCCTCCACTTT.

Points on this clone: Additional DNA sequences in this sample encode the identical CDR3. This sequence joins TRBV5-1 and TRBJ2-5, with D unresolved. CDR3 size: 13 residues. With 0 bases removed from V and 0 bases from J, the gap between germline ends came to 3 bases. Germline V gene sequence: CDR1 SGHRS, CDR2 YFSETQ. The CDR3 is CASSLEYQETQYF. In DNA, the CDR3 is TGCGCCAGCAGCTTGGAGTACCAAGAGACCCAGTACTTC.

About this clone: The same CDR3 is also encoded by other DNA sequences in this sample. The V and J genes are TRBV2 and TRBJ2-1; 7 nucleotides agree with TRBD1. Per germline, CDR1 SNHLY and CDR2 FYNNEI. V was pared by 5 bases and J by 2 bases, with 6 bases of the junction left unmatched. The CDR3 length is 15 residues. The CDR3 DNA follows: TGTGCCAGCAGTTTAGACAGGGCGGCCTACAATGAGCAGTTCTTC. Translation: CASSLDRAAYNEQFF.

V is TRBV27 and J is TRBJ2-1, with TRBD2 matching over 11 bases. Trimming took 4 bases from V and 7 from J; bases not matched to a gene: 6. From germline, CDR1 is MNHEY and CDR2 SMNVEV (reference sequence). The CDR3 consists of 15 residues. The CDR3 DNA reads as TGTGCCAGCAGTTCGCCGGGACTAGCGGTTAATGAGCAGTTCTTC. It specifies CASSSPGLAVNEQFF.

V usage is TRBV5-1 and J usage is TRBJ2-7, with D possibly being TRBD2 (6 bases). This CDR3 comprises 14 residues. Per germline, CDR1 SGHRS and CDR2 YFSETQ. Between the trimmed V and J ends, which lost 4 bases and 3 bases, there was a span of 14 bases. CDR3 sequence (DNA): TGCGCCAGCAGCCCAGCGGGCCGTATCTACGAGCAGTACTTC. The encoded protein is CASSPAGRIYEQYF.

CDR3 residues: CASSLVEKANEKLFF. CDR3 DNA sequence: TGTGCCAGCAGTTTAGTGGAGAAGGCTAATGAAAAACTGTTTTTT. The chain uses TRBV28 and TRBJ1-4; D remains ambiguous. The germline V and J ends were trimmed by 2 bases and 3 bases, with 10 bases remaining between them. Germline values: CDR1 MDHEN, CDR2 SYDVKM. CDR3 size: 15 residues.

This sequence joins TRBV14 and TRBJ2-3; D unclear. The CDR3 is 12 residues long. CDR1 SGHDN and CDR2 FVKESK come from the germline V gene. V lost 1 base, J lost 11 bases, and 10 bases lay in between. CDR3 in amino acids: CASSQVSYWQYF. Written as DNA, the CDR3 is TGTGCCAGCAGCCAAGTGTCCTACTGGCAGTATTTT. Full variable domain (remainder filled in from reference TRBV14 and TRBJ2-3): EAGVTQFPSHSVIEKGQTVTLRCDPISGHDNLYWYRRVMGKEIKFLLHFVKESKQDESGMPNNRFLAERTGGTYSTLKVQPAELEDSGVYFCASSQVSYWQYFGPGTRLTVL.

The chain links TRBV10-1 to TRBJ1-4; 12 bases line up with TRBD1. Unmatched junction bases numbered 3, after V lost 5 bases and J lost 8 bases. Germline values: CDR1 WNHNN, CDR2 SYGVQD (reference sequence). CDR3 size: 14 residues. The CDR3: CASSTGTGGEKLFF. The CDR3 coding sequence is TGCGCCAGCAGTACCGGGACAGGGGGCGAAAAACTGTTTTTT.

V gene TRBV28 combines with J gene TRBJ1-2; D is perhaps TRBD1 (6 bases). Deletions cut 0 bases from V and 2 bases from J, with 7 bases between. The CDR3 runs to 14 residues. Germline values: CDR1 MDHEN, CDR2 SYDVKM. CDR3 nucleotide sequence: TGTGCCAGCAGTTTATGGACAGGAAACTATGGCTACACCTTC. Translation gives CASSLWTGNYGYTF.

This rearrangement joins TRBV5-6 to TRBJ1-4; perhaps TRBD1 as D (6 bases). V dropped 0 bases and J dropped 3 bases, with 9 bases sitting between them. This CDR3 has 15 residues. Germline V gene data show CDR1 as SGHDT and CDR2 as YYEEEE. The DNA of the CDR3 is TGTGCCAGCAGCTTGGAAGGGGGACCTAATGAAAAACTGTTTTTT. This gives the protein CASSLEGGPNEKLFF. Full variable domain (missing parts from reference TRBV5-6 and TRBJ1-4): DAGVTQSPTHLIKTRGQQVTLRCSPKSGHDTVSWYQQALGQGPQFIFQYYEEEERQRGNFPDRFSGHQFPNYSSELNVNALLLGDSALYLCASSLEGGPNEKLFFGSGTQLSVL.

This clone was detected a few times. This chain joins TRBV6-1 and TRBJ1-6, with 7 bases that match TRBD1. Germline V gene lookup returns CDR1 MNHNS and CDR2 SASEGT. Germline trimming cut 6 bases from V and 9 bases from J; bases unmatched to any gene: 8. This CDR3 comprises 14 residues. The CDR3 reads CASRGTVTTSPLHF. CDR3 bases: TGTGCCAGCAGAGGGACAGTCACTACTTCACCCCTCCACTTT.

As concerns this clone: One junction end does not reproduce the germline sequence, and a read error may be involved. V is TRBV7-7 and J is TRBJ2-4, with D possibly matching TRBD2 (5 bases). There are 13 residues in the CDR3. Per the germline V gene, CDR1 is SSHAT and CDR2 is FNYEAQ (reference sequence). CDR3 residues: CASSGLAKNIQYF. In DNA, the CDR3 is TGTGCTAGCAGTGGACTAGCCAAAAACATTCAGTACTTC.

This clone was observed once. The rearrangement links TRBV6-5 to TRBJ2-5, with D possibly TRBD1 on 6 matching bases. V lost 5 bases and J lost 2, with 12 bases in between. The CDR3 totals 14 residues. CDR1 is MNHEY and CDR2 is SVGAGI in the germline V gene. CDR3 loop: CASSPGTLQETQYF. The CDR3 DNA is TGTGCCAGCAGTCCAGGGACACTGCAAGAGACCCAGTACTTC.

DNA of the CDR3: TGTGCCAGCAGTTACGAACCGGTACCTTACAATGAGCAGTTCTTC. Its protein product is CASSYEPVPYNEQFF. The rearrangement links TRBV6-5 to TRBJ2-1; D not certain. Looked up from germline, CDR1 is MNHEY and CDR2 is SVGAGI. The V end was cut by 2 bases, the J end by 4 bases, with 12 bases between. CDR3 length equals 15 residues.

J is TRBJ1-1 and V is TRBV5-4; D unresolved. This CDR3 is 11 amino acids long. Germline V gene lookup returns CDR1 SGHNT and CDR2 YYREEE (reference sequence). The V gene lost 9 bases and the J gene lost 0 bases, with 6 bases spanning the gap. The CDR3 DNA sequence: TGTGCCACCAGGATGAACACTGAAGCTTTCTTT. Amino acid sequence: CATRMNTEAFF. Complete variable domain (other parts from reference TRBV5-4 and TRBJ1-1): ETGVTQSPTHLIKTRGQQVTLRCSSQSGHNTVSWYQQALGQGPQFIFQYYREEENGRGNFPPRFSGLQFPNYSSELNVNALELDDSALYLCATRMNTEAFFGQGTRLTVV.

V usage is TRBV5-1 and J usage is TRBJ1-1; 9 bases line up with TRBD1. V gave up 6 bases and J gave up 4 bases; unmatched junction bases: 10. This CDR3 comprises 15 residues. Germline CDR1 and CDR2: SGHRS and YFSETQ. This chain's CDR3 is CASTTGTGIGTEAFF. The CDR3 DNA sequence: TGCGCCAGCACGACCGGGACAGGGATTGGCACTGAAGCTTTCTTT.

The V gene is TRBV11-2, the J gene TRBJ2-1, with 11 bases matching TRBD2. Trimming cost V 1 base and J 4 bases; bases outside gene matches: 6. Germline values: CDR1 SGHAT, CDR2 FQNNGV. CDR3 size: 17 residues. DNA for the CDR3: TGTGCCAGCAGCTTAGTCCTAGCGGGAGGCCAATACAATGAGCAGTTCTTC. It codes for CASSLVLAGGQYNEQFF.

The chain has TRBV25-1 and TRBJ1-2; no definite D call. The CDR3 length is 15 residues. Germline V gene data show CDR1 as MGHDK and CDR2 as SYGVNS. Between the trimmed V and J ends, which lost 3 bases and 4 bases, there was a span of 15 bases. The CDR3 is CASSDLAEVAYGYTF. The DNA for the CDR3 is TGTGCCAGCAGTGACTTGGCGGAGGTGGCCTATGGCTACACCTTC.

The rearrangement joins TRBV11-2 to TRBJ2-3, with 11 bases lining up with TRBD2. The CDR3 sequence is 18 residues long. Germline CDR1 is SGHAT and CDR2 is FQNNGV. Trimming cost V 5 bases and J 4 bases; bases outside gene matches: 14. CDR3 DNA sequence: TGTGCCAGCAGCACCCTTTCCCTACTAGCGGGAGTCCCAGATACGCAGTATTTT. As protein: CASSTLSLLAGVPDTQYF. The full variable domain, in which reference TRBV11-2 and TRBJ2-3 provide the parts outside the CDR3, is EAGVAQSPRYKIIEKRQSVAFWCNPISGHATLYWYQQILGQGPKLLIQFQNNGVVDDSQLPKDRFSAERLKGVDSTLKIQPAKLEDSAVYLCASSTLSLLAGVPDTQYFGPGTRLTVL.

V and J are TRBV5-4 and TRBJ1-2, with TRBD1 matching 7 bases. The CDR3 is 15 amino acids. V lost 5 bases and J lost 5; bases outside the gene matches: 12. CDR1 and CDR2 from the germline V gene are SGHNT and YYREEE (reference sequence). The CDR3: CASSLGGLGSYGYTF. In DNA, the CDR3 is TGTGCCAGCAGTTTAGGGGGCCTGGGGAGTTATGGCTACACCTTC.

The rearrangement joins TRBV19 to TRBJ1-6; weak D call: TRBD1 (6 bases). Germline V gene lookup returns CDR1 LNHDA and CDR2 SQIVND (reference sequence). V was trimmed by 2 bases and J by 7 bases, leaving 12 bases between them. CDR3 size: 15 residues. The CDR3 DNA reads TGTGCCAGTAGTATAAGTTGGCAGGGGAATTCACCCCTCCACTTT. Translated, it gives CASSISWQGNSPLHF.

The genes are TRBV30 and TRBJ2-7; unclear D gene. The CDR3 is made up of 12 amino acids. The germline V gene encodes CDR1 GTSNPN and CDR2 SVGIG (reference sequence). Deletions cut 5 bases from V and 2 bases from J, with 10 bases between. The DNA for the CDR3 is TGTGCCTGGGGCCGACCCCCCTACGAGCAGTACTTC. It translates to CAWGRPPYEQYF.

CDR3 in amino acids: CASSDGGPYEQYF. CDR3 nucleotide sequence: TGCGCCAGCAGTGATGGGGGGCCCTACGAGCAGTACTTC. This sequence joins TRBV10-2 and TRBJ2-7; D possibly matches TRBD1 or TRBD2 (6 bases each). The CDR3 spans 13 residues. The germline V gene encodes CDR1 WSHSY and CDR2 SAAADI. V lost 3 bases and J 2 bases, leaving 8 bases between the germline ends.